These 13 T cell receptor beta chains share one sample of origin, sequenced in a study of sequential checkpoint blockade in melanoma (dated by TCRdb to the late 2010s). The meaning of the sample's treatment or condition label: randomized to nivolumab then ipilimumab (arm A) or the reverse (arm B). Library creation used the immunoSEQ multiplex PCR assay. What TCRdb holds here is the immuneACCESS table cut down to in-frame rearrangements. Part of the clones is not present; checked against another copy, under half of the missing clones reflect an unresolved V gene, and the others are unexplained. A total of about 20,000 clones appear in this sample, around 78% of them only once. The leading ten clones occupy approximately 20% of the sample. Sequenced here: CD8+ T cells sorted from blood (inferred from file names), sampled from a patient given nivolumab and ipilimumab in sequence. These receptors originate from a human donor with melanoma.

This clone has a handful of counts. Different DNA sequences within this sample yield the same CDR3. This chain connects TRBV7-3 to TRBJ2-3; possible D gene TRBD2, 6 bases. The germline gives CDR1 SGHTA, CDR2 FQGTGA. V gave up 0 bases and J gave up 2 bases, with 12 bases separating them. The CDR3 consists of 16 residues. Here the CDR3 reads CASSLTGGTFTDTQYF. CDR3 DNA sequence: TGTGCCAGCAGCTTAACCGGAGGGACCTTCACAGATACGCAGTATTTT. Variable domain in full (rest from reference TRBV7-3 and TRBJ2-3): GAGVSQTPSNKVTEKGKYVELRCDPISGHTALYWYRQSLGQGPEFLIYFQGTGAADDSGLPNDRFFAVRPEGSVSTLKIQRTERGDSAVYLCASSLTGGTFTDTQYFGPGTRLTVL.

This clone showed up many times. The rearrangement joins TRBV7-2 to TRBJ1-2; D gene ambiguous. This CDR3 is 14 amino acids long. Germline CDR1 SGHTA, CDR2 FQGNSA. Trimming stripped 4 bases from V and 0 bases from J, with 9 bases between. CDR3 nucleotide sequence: TGTGCCAGCAGCTCGAGCGCCGCTAACTATGGCTACACCTTC. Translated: CASSSSAANYGYTF.

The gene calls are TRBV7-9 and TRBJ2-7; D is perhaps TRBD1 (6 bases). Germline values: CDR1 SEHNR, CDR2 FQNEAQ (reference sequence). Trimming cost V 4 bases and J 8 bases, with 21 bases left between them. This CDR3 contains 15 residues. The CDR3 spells CASSSTLGQNYKQYF. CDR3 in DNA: TGTGCCAGCAGCTCCACATTAGGACAGAATTACAAGCAGTACTTC. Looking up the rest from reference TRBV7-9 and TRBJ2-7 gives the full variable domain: DTGVSQNPRHKITKRGQNVTFRCDPISEHNRLYWYRQTLGQGPEFLTYFQNEAQLEKSRLLSDRFSAERPKGSFSTLEIQRTEQGDSAMYLCASSSTLGQNYKQYFGPGTRLTVT.

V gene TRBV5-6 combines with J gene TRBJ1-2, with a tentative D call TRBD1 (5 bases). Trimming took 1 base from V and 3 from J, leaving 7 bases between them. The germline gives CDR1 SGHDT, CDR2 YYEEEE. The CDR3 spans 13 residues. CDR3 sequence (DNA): TGTGCCAGCAGCTTGAGGGGCCACTATGGCTACACCTTC. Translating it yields CASSLRGHYGYTF.

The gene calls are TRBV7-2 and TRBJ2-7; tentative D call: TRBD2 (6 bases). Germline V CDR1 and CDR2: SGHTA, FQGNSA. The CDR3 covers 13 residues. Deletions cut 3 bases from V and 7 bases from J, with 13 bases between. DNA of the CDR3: TGTGCCAGCAGCTTGGGCGGGGCGGGGGAGCAGTACTTC. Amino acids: CASSLGGAGEQYF.

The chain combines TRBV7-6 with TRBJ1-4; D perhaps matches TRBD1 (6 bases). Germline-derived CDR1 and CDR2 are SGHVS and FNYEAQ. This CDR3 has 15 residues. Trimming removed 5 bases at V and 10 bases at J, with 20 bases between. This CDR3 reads CASSPDRIQGTKLFF. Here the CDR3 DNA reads TGTGCCAGCAGCCCCGATCGAATACAGGGTACAAAACTGTTTTTT.

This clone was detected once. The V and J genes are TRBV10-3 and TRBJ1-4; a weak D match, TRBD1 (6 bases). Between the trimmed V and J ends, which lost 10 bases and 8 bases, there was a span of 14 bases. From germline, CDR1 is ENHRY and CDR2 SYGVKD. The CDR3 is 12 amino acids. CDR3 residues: CATQGSQEKLFF. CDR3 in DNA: TGTGCCACCCAGGGGAGTCAGGAAAAACTGTTTTTT.

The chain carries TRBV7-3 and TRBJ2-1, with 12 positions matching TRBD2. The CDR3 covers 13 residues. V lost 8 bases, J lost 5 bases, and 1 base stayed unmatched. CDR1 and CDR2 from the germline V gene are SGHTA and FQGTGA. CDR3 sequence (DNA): TGTGCCAGCGGACTAGCGGGGCACAATGAGCAGTTCTTC. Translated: CASGLAGHNEQFF.

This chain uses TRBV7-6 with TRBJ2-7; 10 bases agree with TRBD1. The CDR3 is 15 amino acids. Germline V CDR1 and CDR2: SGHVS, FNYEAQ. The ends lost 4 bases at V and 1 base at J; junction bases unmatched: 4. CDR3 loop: CASSSPDRGSYEQYF. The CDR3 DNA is TGTGCCAGCAGCTCCCCGGACAGGGGGTCCTACGAGCAGTACTTC.

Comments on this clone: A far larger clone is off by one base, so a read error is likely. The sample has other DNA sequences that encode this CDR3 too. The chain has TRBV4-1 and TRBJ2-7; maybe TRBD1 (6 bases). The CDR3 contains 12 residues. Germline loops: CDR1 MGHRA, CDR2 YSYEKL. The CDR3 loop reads CASSDGTHDQYF. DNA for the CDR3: TGCGCCAGCAGTGACGGGACACACGACCAGTACTTC.

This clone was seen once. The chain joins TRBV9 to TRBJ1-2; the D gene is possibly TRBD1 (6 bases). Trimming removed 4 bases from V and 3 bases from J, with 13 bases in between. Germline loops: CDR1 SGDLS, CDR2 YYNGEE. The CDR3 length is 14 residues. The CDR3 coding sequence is TGTGCCAGCAGCCCCTCAGGGGTTGACTATGGCTACACCTTC. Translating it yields CASSPSGVDYGYTF.

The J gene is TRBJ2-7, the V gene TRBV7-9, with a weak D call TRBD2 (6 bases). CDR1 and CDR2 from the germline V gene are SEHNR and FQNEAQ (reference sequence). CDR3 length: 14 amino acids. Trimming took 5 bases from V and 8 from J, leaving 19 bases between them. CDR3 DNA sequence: TGTGCCAGCAGCCCACTCCGGGACTCCTTCCAGCAGTACTTC. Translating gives CASSPLRDSFQQYF.

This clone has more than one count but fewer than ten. The CDR3 reads CASSKAGEYKNIQYF. The CDR3, as DNA: TGTGCCAGCAGCAAAGCGGGAGAATACAAAAACATTCAGTACTTC. The chain has TRBV21-1 and TRBJ2-4; TRBD2 is the table's D call and was not checked against the DNA. TRBV21-1 is a pseudogene segment. The CDR3 is 15 amino acids.